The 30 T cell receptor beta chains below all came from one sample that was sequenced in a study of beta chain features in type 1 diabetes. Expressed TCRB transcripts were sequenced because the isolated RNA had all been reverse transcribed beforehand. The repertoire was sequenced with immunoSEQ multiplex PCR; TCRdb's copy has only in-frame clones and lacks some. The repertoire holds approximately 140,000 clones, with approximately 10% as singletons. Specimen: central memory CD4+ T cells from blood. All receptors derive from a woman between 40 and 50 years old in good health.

CDR3 sequence: CASSVEVEGGYEQYF. CDR3 bases: TGTGCCAGCAGCGTAGAGGTCGAAGGGGGCTACGAGCAGTACTTC. The chain recombines TRBV9 with TRBJ2-7; TRBD1 might be the D (6 bases). CDR3 size: 15 residues. Trimming cost V 0 bases and J 3 bases, with 13 bases left between them. Germline-derived CDR1 and CDR2 are SGDLS and YYNGEE.

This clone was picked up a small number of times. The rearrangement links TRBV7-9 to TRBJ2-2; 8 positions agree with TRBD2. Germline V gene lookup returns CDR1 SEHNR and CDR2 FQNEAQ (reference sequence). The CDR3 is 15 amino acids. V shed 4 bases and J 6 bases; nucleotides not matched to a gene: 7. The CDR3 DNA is TGTGCCAGCAGCTCGGGGGGGCCGCCATCCGGGGAGCTGTTTTTT. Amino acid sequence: CASSSGGPPSGELFF.

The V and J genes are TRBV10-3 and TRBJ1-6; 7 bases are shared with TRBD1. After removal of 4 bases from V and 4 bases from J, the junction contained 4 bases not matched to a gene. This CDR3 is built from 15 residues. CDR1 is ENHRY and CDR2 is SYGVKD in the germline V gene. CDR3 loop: CAISAGGQYNSPLHF. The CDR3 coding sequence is TGTGCCATCAGTGCCGGGGGACAGTATAATTCACCCCTCCACTTT.

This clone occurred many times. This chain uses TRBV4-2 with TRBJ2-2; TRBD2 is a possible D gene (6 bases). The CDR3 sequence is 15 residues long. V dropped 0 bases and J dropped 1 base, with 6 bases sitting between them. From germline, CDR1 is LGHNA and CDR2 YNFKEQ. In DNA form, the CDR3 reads TGTGCCAGCAGCCAAGAGGGGGGGAACACCGGGGAGCTGTTTTTT. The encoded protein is CASSQEGGNTGELFF.

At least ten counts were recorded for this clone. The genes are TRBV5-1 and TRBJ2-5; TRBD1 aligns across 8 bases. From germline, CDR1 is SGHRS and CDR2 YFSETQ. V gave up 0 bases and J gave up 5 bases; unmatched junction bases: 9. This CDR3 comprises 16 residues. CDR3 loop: CASSLEVQGAGETQYF. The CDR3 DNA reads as TGCGCCAGCAGCTTGGAAGTGCAGGGGGCAGGCGAGACCCAGTACTTC. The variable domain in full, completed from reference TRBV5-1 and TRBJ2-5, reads KAGVTQTPRYLIKTRGQQVTLSCSPISGHRSVSWYQQTPGQGLQFLFEYFSETQRNKGNFPGRFSGRQFSNSRSEMNVSTLELGDSALYLCASSLEVQGAGETQYFGPGTRLLVL.

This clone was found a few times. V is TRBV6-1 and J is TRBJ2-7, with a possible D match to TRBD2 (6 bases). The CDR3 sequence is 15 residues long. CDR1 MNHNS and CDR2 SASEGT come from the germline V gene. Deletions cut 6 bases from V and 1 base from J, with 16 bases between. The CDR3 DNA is TGTGCCAGCAGACCCCAAGGAGGGTTTTCCTACGAGCAGTACTTC. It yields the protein CASRPQGGFSYEQYF.

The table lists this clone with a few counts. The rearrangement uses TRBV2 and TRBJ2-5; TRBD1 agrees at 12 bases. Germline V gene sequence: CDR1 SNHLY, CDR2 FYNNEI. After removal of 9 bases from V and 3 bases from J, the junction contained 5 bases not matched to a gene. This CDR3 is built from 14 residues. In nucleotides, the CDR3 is TGTGCCAGAACCGGGACAGGGGGCAAAGAGACCCAGTACTTC. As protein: CARTGTGGKETQYF. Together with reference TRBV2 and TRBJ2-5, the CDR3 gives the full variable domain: EPEVTQTPSHQVTQMGQEVILRCVPISNHLYFYWYRQILGQKVEFLVSFYNNEISEKSEIFDDQFSVERPDGSNFTLKIRSTKLEDSAMYFCARTGTGGKETQYFGPGTRLLVL.

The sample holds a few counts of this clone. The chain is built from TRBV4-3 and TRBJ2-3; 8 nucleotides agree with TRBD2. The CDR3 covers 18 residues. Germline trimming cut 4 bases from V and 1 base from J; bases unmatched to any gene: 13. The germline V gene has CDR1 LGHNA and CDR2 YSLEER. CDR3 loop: CASSRDPGGARGTDTQYF. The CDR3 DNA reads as TGCGCCAGCAGCCGAGATCCCGGGGGGGCAAGAGGCACAGATACGCAGTATTTT.

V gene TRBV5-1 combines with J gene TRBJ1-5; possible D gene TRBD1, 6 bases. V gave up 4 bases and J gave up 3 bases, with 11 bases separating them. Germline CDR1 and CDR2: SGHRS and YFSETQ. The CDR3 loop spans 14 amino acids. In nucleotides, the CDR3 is TGCGCCAGCAGCATAGGGGACATCAATCAGCCCCAGCATTTT. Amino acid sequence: CASSIGDINQPQHF. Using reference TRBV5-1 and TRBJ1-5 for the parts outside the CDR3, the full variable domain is KAGVTQTPRYLIKTRGQQVTLSCSPISGHRSVSWYQQTPGQGLQFLFEYFSETQRNKGNFPGRFSGRQFSNSRSEMNVSTLELGDSALYLCASSIGDINQPQHFGDGTRLSIL.

The CDR3 loop reads CASSVALRTDYSGNTIYF. The CDR3 nucleotides are TGTGCCAGCAGCGTAGCGCTTCGGACAGACTACTCTGGAAACACCATATATTTT. V and J are TRBV9 and TRBJ1-3, with D possibly matching TRBD1 (6 bases). Trimming shortened V by 0 bases and J by 0 bases, and 16 bases separated the two germline ends. The CDR3 extends over 18 amino acids. Germline V gives CDR1 SGDLS, CDR2 YYNGEE.

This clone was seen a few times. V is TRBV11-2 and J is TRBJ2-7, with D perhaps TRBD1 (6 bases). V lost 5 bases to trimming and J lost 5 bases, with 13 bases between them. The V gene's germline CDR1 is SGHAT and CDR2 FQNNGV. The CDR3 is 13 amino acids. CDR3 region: CASSLRQVDEQYF. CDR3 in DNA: TGTGCCAGCAGCCTCAGACAGGTCGACGAGCAGTACTTC.

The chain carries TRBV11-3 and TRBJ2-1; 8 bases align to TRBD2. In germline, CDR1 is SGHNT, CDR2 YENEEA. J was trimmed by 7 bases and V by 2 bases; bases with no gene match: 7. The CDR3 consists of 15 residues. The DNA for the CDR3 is TGTGCCAGCAGCTTAAACGGGGGGGCCCTGAATGAGCAGTTCTTC. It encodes CASSLNGGALNEQFF. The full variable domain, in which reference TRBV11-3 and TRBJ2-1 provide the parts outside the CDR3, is EAGVVQSPRYKIIEKKQPVAFWCNPISGHNTLYWYLQNLGQGPELLIRYENEEAVDDSQLPKDRFSAERLKGVDSTLKIQPAELGDSAVYLCASSLNGGALNEQFFGPGTRLTVL.

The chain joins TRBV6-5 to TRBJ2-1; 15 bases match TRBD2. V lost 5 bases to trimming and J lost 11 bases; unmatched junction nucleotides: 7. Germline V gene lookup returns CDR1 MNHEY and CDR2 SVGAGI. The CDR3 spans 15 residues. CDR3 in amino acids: CASSPGLAGGHKQFF. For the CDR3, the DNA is TGTGCCAGCAGTCCTGGACTAGCGGGGGGGCACAAGCAGTTCTTC.

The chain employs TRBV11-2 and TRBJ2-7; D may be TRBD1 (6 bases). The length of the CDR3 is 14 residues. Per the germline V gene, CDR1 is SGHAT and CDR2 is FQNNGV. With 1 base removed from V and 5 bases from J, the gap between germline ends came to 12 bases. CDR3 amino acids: CASSLGGTKDEQYF. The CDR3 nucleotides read TGTGCCAGCAGCTTAGGGGGGACAAAAGACGAGCAGTACTTC.

The CDR3 is CASSLDGGDTDTQYF. CDR3 nucleotide sequence: TGTGCCAGCAGCTTAGATGGCGGGGACACAGATACGCAGTATTTT. This chain joins TRBV7-2 and TRBJ2-3; TRBD2 might be the D (6 bases). CDR1 and CDR2 from the germline V gene are SGHTA and FQGNSA. The V and J ends lost 1 base and 2 bases respectively, with 10 bases between them. The CDR3 runs 15 residues.

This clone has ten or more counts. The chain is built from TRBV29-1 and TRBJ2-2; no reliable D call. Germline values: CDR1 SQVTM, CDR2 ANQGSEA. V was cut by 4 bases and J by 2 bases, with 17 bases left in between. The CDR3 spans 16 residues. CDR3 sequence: CSVAVIAFPNTGELFF. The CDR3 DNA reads TGCAGCGTTGCTGTAATTGCGTTCCCTAACACCGGGGAGCTGTTTTTT.

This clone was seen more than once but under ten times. This chain's CDR3 is CASSLDPGRQYGYTF. As DNA, the CDR3 is TGTGCCAGCAGCTTAGATCCAGGGAGGCAGTATGGCTACACCTTC. V and J are TRBV11-2 and TRBJ1-2, with TRBD1 as a possible D gene (5 bases). The CDR3 sequence is 15 residues long. V was trimmed by 0 bases and J by 5 bases, leaving 13 bases between them. Germline CDR1 is SGHAT and CDR2 is FQNNGV.

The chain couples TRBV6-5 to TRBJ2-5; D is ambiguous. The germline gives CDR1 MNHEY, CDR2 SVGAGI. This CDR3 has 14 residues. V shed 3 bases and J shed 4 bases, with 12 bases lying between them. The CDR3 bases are TGTGCCAGCAGTTATACAAACAGCAGAGAGACCCAGTACTTC. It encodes CASSYTNSRETQYF.

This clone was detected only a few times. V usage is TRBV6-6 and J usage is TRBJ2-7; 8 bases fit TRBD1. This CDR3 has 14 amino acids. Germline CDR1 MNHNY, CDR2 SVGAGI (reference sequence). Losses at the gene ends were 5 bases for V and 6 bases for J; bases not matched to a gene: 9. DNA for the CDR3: TGTGCCAGCAGTCTCCGGGACAGGAGAAGCGAGCAGTACTTC. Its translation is CASSLRDRRSEQYF.

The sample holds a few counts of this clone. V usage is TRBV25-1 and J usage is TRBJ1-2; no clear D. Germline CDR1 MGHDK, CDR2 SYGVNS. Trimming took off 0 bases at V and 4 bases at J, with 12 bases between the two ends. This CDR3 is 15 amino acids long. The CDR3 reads CASSEYTTRPYGYTF. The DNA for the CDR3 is TGTGCCAGCAGTGAATACACAACCAGGCCCTATGGCTACACCTTC.

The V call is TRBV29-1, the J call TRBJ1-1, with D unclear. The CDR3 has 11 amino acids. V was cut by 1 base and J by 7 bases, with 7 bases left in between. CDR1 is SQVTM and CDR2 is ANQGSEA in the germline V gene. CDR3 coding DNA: TGCAGCGTTGAAGGCGGAAGTGAAGCTTTCTTT. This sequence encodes CSVEGGSEAFF.

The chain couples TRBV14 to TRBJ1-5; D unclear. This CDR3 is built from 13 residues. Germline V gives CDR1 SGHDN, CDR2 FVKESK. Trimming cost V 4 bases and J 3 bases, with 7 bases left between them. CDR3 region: CASSLGVNQPQHF. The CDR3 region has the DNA TGTGCCAGCAGCCTCGGAGTCAATCAGCCCCAGCATTTT.

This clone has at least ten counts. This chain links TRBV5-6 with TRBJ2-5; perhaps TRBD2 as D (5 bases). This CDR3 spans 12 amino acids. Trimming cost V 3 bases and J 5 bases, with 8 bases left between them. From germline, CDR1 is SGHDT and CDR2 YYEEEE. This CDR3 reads CASSWESETQYF. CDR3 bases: TGTGCCAGCAGCTGGGAGAGTGAGACCCAGTACTTC. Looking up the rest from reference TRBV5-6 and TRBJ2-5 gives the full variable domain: DAGVTQSPTHLIKTRGQQVTLRCSPKSGHDTVSWYQQALGQGPQFIFQYYEEEERQRGNFPDRFSGHQFPNYSSELNVNALLLGDSALYLCASSWESETQYFGPGTRLLVL.

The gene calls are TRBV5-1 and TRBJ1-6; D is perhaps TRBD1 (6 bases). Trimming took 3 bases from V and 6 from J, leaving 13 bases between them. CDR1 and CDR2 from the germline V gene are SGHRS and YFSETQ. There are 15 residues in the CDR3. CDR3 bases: TGCGCCAGCAGCTCTCGACAGGATACTAATTCACCCCTCCACTTT. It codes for CASSSRQDTNSPLHF.

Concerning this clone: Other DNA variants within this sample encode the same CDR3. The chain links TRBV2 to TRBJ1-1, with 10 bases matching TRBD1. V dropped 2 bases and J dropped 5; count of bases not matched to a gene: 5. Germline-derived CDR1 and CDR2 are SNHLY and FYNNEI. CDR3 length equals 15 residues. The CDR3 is CASSERDRGRTEAFF. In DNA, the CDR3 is TGTGCCAGCAGTGAAAGGGACAGGGGAAGAACTGAAGCTTTCTTT.

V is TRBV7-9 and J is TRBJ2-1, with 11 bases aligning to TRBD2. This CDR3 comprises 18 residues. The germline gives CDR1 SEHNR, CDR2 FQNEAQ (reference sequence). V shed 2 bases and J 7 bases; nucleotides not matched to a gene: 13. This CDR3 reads CASSLPGRLAGNENEQFF. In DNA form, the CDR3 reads TGTGCCAGCAGCTTACCAGGAAGACTAGCGGGGAATGAAAATGAGCAGTTCTTC.

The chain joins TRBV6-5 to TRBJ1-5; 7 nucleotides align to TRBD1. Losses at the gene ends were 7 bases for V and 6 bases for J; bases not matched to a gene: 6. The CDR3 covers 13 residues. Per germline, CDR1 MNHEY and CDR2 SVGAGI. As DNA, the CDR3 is TGTGCCAGCATGACTCAGGGGGGTCAGCCCCAGCATTTT. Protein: CASMTQGGQPQHF.

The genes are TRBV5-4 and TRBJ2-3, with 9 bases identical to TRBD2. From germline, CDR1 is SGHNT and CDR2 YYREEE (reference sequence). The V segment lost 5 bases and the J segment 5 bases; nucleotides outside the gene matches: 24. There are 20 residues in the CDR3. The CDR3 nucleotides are TGTGCCAGCAGGCCTAGACAGGGAACGGGGCGGGGGGGCCTTTTAGATACGCAGTATTTT. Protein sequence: CASRPRQGTGRGGLLDTQYF.

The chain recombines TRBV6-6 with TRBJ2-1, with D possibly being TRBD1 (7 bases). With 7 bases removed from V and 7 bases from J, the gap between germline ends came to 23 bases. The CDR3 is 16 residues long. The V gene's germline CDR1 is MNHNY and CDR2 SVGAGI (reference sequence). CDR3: CASKATGGGAGNEQFF. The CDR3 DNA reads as TGTGCCAGCAAAGCTACAGGAGGGGGCGCCGGGAATGAGCAGTTCTTC.

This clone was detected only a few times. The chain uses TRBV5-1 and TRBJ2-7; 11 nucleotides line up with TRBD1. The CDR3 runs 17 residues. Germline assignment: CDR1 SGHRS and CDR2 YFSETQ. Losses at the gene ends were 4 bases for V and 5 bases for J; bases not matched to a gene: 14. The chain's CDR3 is CASSLGQGAHPFDEQYF. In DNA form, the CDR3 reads TGCGCCAGCAGCCTTGGACAGGGGGCTCATCCTTTCGACGAGCAGTACTTC.